Given below is one T cell receptor (beta chain) in context. The CDR3 contains 16 residues. Looked up from germline, CDR1 is KGHDR and CDR2 is SFDVKD. Trimming pared 5 bases from V and 1 base from J, leaving 17 bases between. These data belong to a study of blood T cell repertoires in COVID-19. For the study at large: The United States, Italy and Spain provided the acute and convalescent COVID-19 samples.

Methods used by the authors: Nucleated cell number was recorded as an estimate derived from reference gene primer amplification. Sequencing was performed with immunoSEQ multiplex PCR; in TCRdb, only in-frame clones are kept and a portion is missing. D and trimming come from the DNA, and the V and J calls and clone size come from that table. The table shows fewer than 350,000 clones, with roughly 93% occurring only once. The sample taken for sequencing was PBMCs or T cells enriched from blood (not recorded which). This sequence was found in a woman aged 40 to 55 with acute COVID-19. The V gene is TRBV24-1, the J gene TRBJ2-7; D uncertain. The CDR3 here is CATSVNVPQRSYEQYF. CDR3 coding DNA: TGTGCCACCAGTGTCAATGTTCCCCAGAGGTCCTACGAGCAGTACTTC.